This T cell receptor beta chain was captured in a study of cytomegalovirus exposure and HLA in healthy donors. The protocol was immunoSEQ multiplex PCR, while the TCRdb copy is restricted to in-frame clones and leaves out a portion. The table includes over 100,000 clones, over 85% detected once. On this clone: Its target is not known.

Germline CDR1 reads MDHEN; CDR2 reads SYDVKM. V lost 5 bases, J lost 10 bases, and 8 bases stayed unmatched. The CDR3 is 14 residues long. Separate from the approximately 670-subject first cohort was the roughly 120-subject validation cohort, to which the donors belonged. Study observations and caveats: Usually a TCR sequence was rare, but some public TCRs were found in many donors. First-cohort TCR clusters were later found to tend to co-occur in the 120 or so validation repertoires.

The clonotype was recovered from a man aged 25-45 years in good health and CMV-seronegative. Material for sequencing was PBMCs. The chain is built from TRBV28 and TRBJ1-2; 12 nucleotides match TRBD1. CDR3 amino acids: CASSSIGTGGAYTF. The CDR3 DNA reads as TGTGCCAGCAGTAGCATTGGGACAGGGGGCGCCTACACCTTC.